A selection of T cell receptor beta chains follows, all from one sample in a study of blood T cell repertoires in COVID-19. Repertoires were generated with immunoSEQ multiplex PCR, while TCRdb's copy carries only in-frame clones and drops some. The sample includes more than 95,000 clones, 88% of them seen just once. Sequenced: peripheral blood. The receptors shown here come from a woman older than 75 with acute or convalescent COVID-19. Both conserved end residues are part of each CDR3.

v_call,j_call,cdr3_aa
TRBV27,TRBJ1-2,CASSLSMGEGRVYGYTF
TRBV18,TRBJ2-7,CASSRFLRTSGGEAYEQYF
TRBV10-3,TRBJ2-5,CAISGTSGGQETQYF
TRBV28,TRBJ1-4,CASRPGSSTNEKLFF
TRBV6-5,TRBJ1-2,CASSYLQGALGYTF
TRBV29-1,TRBJ1-1,CSVGFRETEAFF
TRBV5-5,TRBJ1-1,CASSFRGNTEAFF
TRBV6-5,TRBJ2-1,CATGLAGAYNEQFF
TRBV6-5,TRBJ1-1,CASSSTGSTEAFF
TRBV19,TRBJ2-2,CASSTSSGTGELFF
TRBV19,TRBJ2-7,CASSTPGGGGYEQYF
TRBV6-1,TRBJ1-1,CASSDVGAMNTEAFF
TRBV5-5,TRBJ1-5,CASSPGSFVQSWSQPQHF
TRBV27,TRBJ2-7,CASSFTDRRQTQYF
TRBV6-2/TRBV6-3,TRBJ2-3,CASSLGSWVDTQYF
TRBV5-1,TRBJ2-2,CASSSSGTQNTGELFF
TRBV7-3,TRBJ2-1,CASSLGRALAGGGNEQFF
TRBV4-2,TRBJ2-3,CASSQEKTSGQGQDTQYF
TRBV18,TRBJ1-2,CASSPPDKGAYNYGYTF
TRBV9,TRBJ2-1,CASSVGISEQFF
TRBV29-1,TRBJ1-1,CSVRTGEGRSVAFF
TRBV4-1,TRBJ2-7,CASSHPGTSGTSYEQYF
TRBV19,TRBJ1-2,CASSMRMNYGYTF
TRBV7-8,TRBJ1-1,CATYRGYLGTEAFF
TRBV19,TRBJ1-2,CASSMGPGGVYGYTF
TRBV29-1,TRBJ2-3,CSVGSGGAISDTQYF
TRBV5-4,TRBJ2-3,CASSFTAGTDTQYF
TRBV11-1,TRBJ1-2,CASSHTESYGYTF
TRBV4-1,TRBJ2-6,CASSQERGGMSSGANVLTF
TRBV6-6,TRBJ2-1,CASSPPSGGGYYNEQFF
TRBV10-3,TRBJ2-7,CAIRPSEGANEQYF
TRBV6-5,TRBJ1-2,CASSRTGVGGYTF
TRBV7-9,TRBJ1-6,CASSSGGGMDSPLHF
TRBV7-8,TRBJ2-1,CASSLAPRDSSWNEQFF
TRBV5-6,TRBJ2-1,CASSSDRGRPPNEQFF
TRBV6-5,TRBJ1-2,CASSLDSNYGYTF
TRBV27,TRBJ2-5,CASSFSGLQETQYF
TRBV2,TRBJ1-2,CASSALQGPYGYTF
TRBV2,TRBJ1-5,CASRDTKGYQPQHF
TRBV19,TRBJ2-5,CASSRYRVGETQYF